Each of the 17 T cell receptor beta chains below was sequenced from the same sample in a study of immune cell composition in non-small cell lung cancer. Method: immunoSEQ multiplex PCR; TCRdb's copy keeps in-frame clones and lacks some. The sample lists roughly 4,000 clones, 70% to 85% occurring once. Sequencing used lung tumor tissue. The receptor source for this set is a human donor with non-small cell lung cancer.

J is TRBJ2-3 and V is TRBV23-1; D may be TRBD1 (5 bases). TRBV23-1 is designated an ORF whose function remains uncertain. The CDR3 loop spans 17 amino acids. Deletions cut 0 bases from V and 1 base from J, with 14 bases between. The CDR3 sequence is CASSQSNPQARTDTQYF. In nucleotides, the CDR3 is TGCGCCAGCAGTCAATCCAACCCACAGGCCCGCACAGATACGCAGTATTTT.

V gene TRBV27 combines with J gene TRBJ1-6; TRBD1 might be the D (6 bases). This CDR3 region has 15 residues. CDR1 MNHEY and CDR2 SMNVEV come from the germline V gene (reference sequence). The germline V and J ends were trimmed by 5 bases and 4 bases, with 12 bases remaining between them. In DNA form, the CDR3 reads TGTGCCAGCAGTCCGACAGGAAAGTATAATTCACCCCTCCACTTT. The encoded protein is CASSPTGKYNSPLHF.

The chain joins TRBV9 to TRBJ2-6; 8 nucleotides match TRBD1. The germline V gene has CDR1 SGDLS and CDR2 YYNGEE. CDR3 length: 18 residues. With 4 bases clipped from V and 0 bases from J, the junction kept 9 bases outside the gene matches. CDR3 coding DNA: TGTGCCAGCAGCCCAGGGACAGGCGACGGCTCTGGGGCCAACGTCCTGACTTTC. Translation gives CASSPGTGDGSGANVLTF.

In regard to this clone: The junction differs from germline at one of its ends, possibly a read error. The chain is built from TRBV11-2 and TRBJ1-1; 9 nucleotides line up with TRBD1. The CDR3 spans 15 residues. The germline V gene encodes CDR1 SGHAT and CDR2 FQNNGV. For the CDR3, the DNA is TGCGCCAGCAGCGCGGACAGGGGAGTGGACACTGAAGCTTTCTTT. Amino acid sequence: CASSADRGVDTEAFF. Full variable domain (remainder filled in from reference TRBV11-2 and TRBJ1-1): EAGVAQSPRYKIIEKRQSVAFWCNPISGHATLYWYQQILGQGPKLLIQFQNNGVVDDSQLPKDRFSAERLKGVDSTLKIQPAKLEDSAVYLCASSADRGVDTEAFFGQGTRLTVV.

A few counts support this clone. The V call is TRBV2, the J call TRBJ1-2, with 9 bases matching TRBD1. After removal of 6 bases from V and 1 base from J, the junction contained 3 bases not matched to a gene. There are 14 residues in the CDR3. The germline V gene has CDR1 SNHLY and CDR2 FYNNEI. Here the CDR3 DNA reads TGTGCCAGCAGCGGGACAGGGAGTAACTATGGCTACACCTTC. The encoded protein is CASSGTGSNYGYTF.

This chain links TRBV2 with TRBJ1-5; maybe TRBD1 (6 bases). This CDR3 is built from 14 residues. Germline V lookup: CDR1 SNHLY, CDR2 FYNNEI. Trimming removed 1 base at V and 7 bases at J, with 11 bases between. CDR3 sequence reads: CASSEVSRGQPQHF. The CDR3 nucleotides are TGTGCCAGCAGTGAAGTGAGCAGGGGACAGCCCCAGCATTTT.

The chain uses TRBV2 and TRBJ1-5, with D unresolved. The ends were cut back, 2 bases at V and 0 bases at J, with 8 bases in the middle. CDR1 and CDR2 (germline): SNHLY, FYNNEI. CDR3 length: 15 amino acids. The CDR3 sequence is CASSEQQISNQPQHF. The CDR3 bases are TGTGCCAGCAGTGAACAACAGATTAGCAATCAGCCCCAGCATTTT.

J is TRBJ1-6 and V is TRBV5-1, with D unclear. Germline CDR1 and CDR2: SGHRS and YFSETQ. The CDR3 extends over 16 amino acids. Trimming shortened V by 0 bases and J by 5 bases, and 12 bases separated the two germline ends. CDR3 in amino acids: CASSLGVAGDNSPLHF. As DNA, the CDR3 is TGCGCCAGCAGCTTGGGGGTTGCAGGAGATAATTCACCCCTCCACTTT.

V and J are TRBV2 and TRBJ2-5; D is possibly TRBD1 or TRBD2 (5 bases each). Germline CDR1 SNHLY, CDR2 FYNNEI. This CDR3 is 16 amino acids long. Between the trimmed V and J ends, which lost 0 bases and 4 bases, there was a span of 15 bases. CDR3 nucleotide sequence: TGTGCCAGCAGTGAAGCACCCGGGGCCAACGTAGAGACCCAGTACTTC. Amino acids: CASSEAPGANVETQYF.

V is TRBV4-2 and J is TRBJ2-3; 16 positions match TRBD2. The CDR3 contains 19 residues. With 6 bases clipped from V and 2 bases from J, the junction kept 11 bases outside the gene matches. Per the germline V gene, CDR1 is LGHNA and CDR2 is YNFKEQ. Here the CDR3 reads CASSLPGLAGGRDTDTQYF. The CDR3, as DNA: TGTGCCAGCAGTCTACCGGGACTAGCGGGGGGGCGGGACACAGATACGCAGTATTTT.

The V gene is TRBV30, the J gene TRBJ2-7, with 10 nucleotides matching TRBD2. Germline assignment: CDR1 GTSNPN and CDR2 SVGIG (reference sequence). V gave up 5 bases and J gave up 2 bases; unmatched junction bases: 6. The CDR3 extends over 14 amino acids. In DNA, the CDR3 is TGTGCCTGGGTTCTAGCGGGAGCAACCTACGAGCAGTACTTC. It translates to CAWVLAGATYEQYF. Based on the CDR3 plus reference TRBV30 and TRBJ2-7, the full variable domain is SQTIHQWPATLVQPVGSPLSLECTVEGTSNPNLYWYRQAAGRGLQLLFYSVGIGQISSEVPQNLSASRPQDRQFILSSKKLLLSDSGFYLCAWVLAGATYEQYFGPGTRLTVT.

V gene TRBV2 combines with J gene TRBJ1-2; TRBD1 is a possible D gene (6 bases). Between the trimmed V and J ends, which lost 4 bases and 4 bases, there was a span of 10 bases. This CDR3 is built from 13 residues. Germline V gene sequence: CDR1 SNHLY, CDR2 FYNNEI. The CDR3 loop reads CASSVQGGYGYTF. The CDR3 DNA sequence: TGTGCCAGCAGTGTTCAAGGGGGCTATGGCTACACCTTC.

The chain joins TRBV18 to TRBJ2-3; the D gene is possibly TRBD2 (6 bases). This CDR3 is built from 16 residues. V lost 2 bases and J 0 bases, leaving 12 bases between the germline ends. Germline V gene data show CDR1 as KGHSH and CDR2 as LQKENI. The CDR3 region has the DNA TGTGCCAGCTCACCAGTTCGACTAGGCAGCACAGATACGCAGTATTTT. This sequence encodes CASSPVRLGSTDTQYF. The complete variable domain, with remaining parts taken from reference TRBV18 and TRBJ2-3, reads NAGVMQNPRHLVRRRGQEARLRCSPMKGHSHVYWYRQLPEEGLKFMVYLQKENIIDESGMPKERFSAEFPKEGPSILRIQQVVRGDSAAYFCASSPVRLGSTDTQYFGPGTRLTVL.

The sample holds one count of this clone. This chain connects TRBV5-6 to TRBJ2-1; D uncertain. Trimming shortened V by 2 bases and J by 5 bases, and 8 bases separated the two germline ends. Germline V gives CDR1 SGHDT, CDR2 YYEEEE. The CDR3 loop spans 13 amino acids. CDR3 coding DNA: TGTGCCAGCAGCTTAGGACCCGACAATGAGCAGTTCTTC. Its protein product is CASSLGPDNEQFF.

This chain joins TRBV28 and TRBJ1-2; D may be TRBD1 (6 bases). Trimming stripped 3 bases from V and 3 bases from J, with 17 bases between. The CDR3 spans 16 residues. The germline CDR1 and CDR2 sequences are MDHEN and SYDVKM. The CDR3 nucleotides read TGTGCCAGCAGTTTGCATGACGGGGGGCAAGACTATGGCTACACCTTC. It codes for CASSLHDGGQDYGYTF.

This clone was picked up one time. The chain uses TRBV7-9 and TRBJ2-1, with D tentatively TRBD2 (5 bases). The CDR3 consists of 15 residues. V gave up 2 bases and J gave up 5 bases, with 13 bases separating them. Germline CDR1 and CDR2: SEHNR and FQNEAQ (reference sequence). The CDR3 here is CASSLMAGRDNEQFF. The CDR3 DNA is TGTGCCAGCAGCTTAATGGCGGGCCGGGACAATGAGCAGTTCTTC.

This chain connects TRBV5-1 to TRBJ2-2, with D possibly TRBD2 on 6 matching bases. The CDR3 is 16 amino acids. In germline, CDR1 is SGHRS, CDR2 YFSETQ. With 6 bases removed from V and 2 bases from J, the gap between germline ends came to 17 bases. CDR3 loop: CASKNPRDLNTGELFF. The CDR3 region has the DNA TGCGCCAGCAAGAACCCCCGGGACTTAAACACCGGGGAGCTGTTTTTT.